Listed here is a single T cell receptor beta chain. Its antigen is not known. Using RNA transcripts as the source, TCR beta CDR3 regions were amplified. Carried out on the TCR CDR3, a first-round RT-PCR used the HTBI primer set. TCRdb re-called the multiplex PCR reads with MiXCR, one entry per CDR3 protein. The sample contains over 400,000 distinct CDR3 sequences, approximately 23% of which appear only once. The sample belongs to a study of T cells in Graves' hyperthyroidism and ophthalmopathy. About the study: Peripheral blood samples were taken at initial diagnosis, prior to any treatment.

Study outcomes and limitations: In blood, most of the thyroid clonotypes expanded above 0.001 were also present.

The diagnostic basis comprised clinical symptoms, serum thyroxine and TRAb, thyroid ultrasound and orbital computed tomography. Each 10 ml fresh peripheral blood draw supplied the PBMCs. This CDR3 region has 15 residues. V lost 5 bases, J lost 5 bases, and 10 bases stayed unmatched. Per germline, CDR1 SEHNR and CDR2 FQNEAQ (reference sequence). This TCR was recovered from a woman between 70 and 85 years old with Graves' ophthalmopathy. The sample comprised blood. V and J are TRBV7-9 and TRBJ2-5; 8 bases are shared with TRBD1. The CDR3 nucleotides are TGTGCCAGCAGCACAGGGACAGGTCTCGGGGAGACCCAGTACTTC. Amino acids: CASSTGTGLGETQYF. Drawing the rest from reference TRBV7-9 and TRBJ2-5, the complete variable domain is DTGVSQNPRHKITKRGQNVTFRCDPISEHNRLYWYRQTLGQGPEFLTYFQNEAQLEKSRLLSDRFSAERPKGSFSTLEIQRTEQGDSAMYLCASSTGTGLGETQYFGPGTRLLVL.